The T cell receptor beta chain under discussion was sequenced for a study of metastatic and nonmetastatic thyroid tumors. Turning to the study itself: The study looked at repertoires side by side in blood and in tumor or nodule tissue from malignant and benign thyroid patients.

The CDR3 totals 16 residues. The germline V gene encodes CDR1 MNHEY and CDR2 SVGEGT. TCRdb re-called clones from the PCR reads using MiXCR. The data contain approximately 25,000 clones, around 14% of them seen just once; the ten biggest clones take up more than 15%. This clone was detected only a few times. A read error may produce the germline difference seen at one junction end. At the DNA level, this CDR3 is encoded by other sequences in the same sample as well. None of the patients had undergone any treatment ahead of thyroid surgery. This rearrangement joins TRBV6-2 or TRBV6-3 to TRBJ2-3; 11 bases line up with TRBD2. The TCR comes from a male donor with papillary thyroid cancer or a benign thyroid nodule (not recorded which). Some clones in this sample may be carry-over from other donors' samples. The sample consisted of blood. CDR3: CASSFTSGGAADTQYF. The CDR3 DNA follows: TGTGCCAGCAGTTTTACTAGCGGGGGTGCCGCAGATACGCAATATTTT.